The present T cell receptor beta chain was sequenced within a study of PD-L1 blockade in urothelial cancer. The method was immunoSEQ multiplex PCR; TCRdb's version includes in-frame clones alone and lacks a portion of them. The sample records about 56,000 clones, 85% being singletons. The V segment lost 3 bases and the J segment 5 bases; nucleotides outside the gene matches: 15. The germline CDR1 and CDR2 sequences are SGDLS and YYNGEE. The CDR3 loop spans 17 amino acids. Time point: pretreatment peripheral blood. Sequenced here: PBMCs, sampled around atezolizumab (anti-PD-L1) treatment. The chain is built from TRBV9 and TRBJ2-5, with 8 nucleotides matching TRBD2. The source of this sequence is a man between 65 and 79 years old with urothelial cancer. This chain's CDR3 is CASSGGGVSGMWETQYF. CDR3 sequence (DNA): TGTGCCAGCAGCGGGGGGGGAGTTAGCGGGATGTGGGAGACCCAGTACTTC.